This T cell receptor (beta chain) was documented in a study of blood T cell repertoires in COVID-19. There are 15 residues in the CDR3. Trimming at V came to 2 bases and at J to 5 bases, leaving 7 bases not matched to a gene. The V gene's germline CDR1 is ENHRY and CDR2 SYGVKD. Sequenced by immunoSEQ multiplex PCR; TCRdb stores in-frame clones only, minus some. The repertoire includes approximately 50,000 clones, around four fifths of them detected once, and 10% to 15% sits in the top ten. This TCR derives from a human donor in a cohort sampled during active COVID-19. Sequenced: peripheral blood. V gene TRBV10-3 combines with J gene TRBJ1-2; 8 positions agree with TRBD1. CDR3 DNA sequence: TGTGCCATCAGTGAGGCTACAGGGGGTCCGTATGGCTACACCTTC. This sequence encodes CAISEATGGPYGYTF.